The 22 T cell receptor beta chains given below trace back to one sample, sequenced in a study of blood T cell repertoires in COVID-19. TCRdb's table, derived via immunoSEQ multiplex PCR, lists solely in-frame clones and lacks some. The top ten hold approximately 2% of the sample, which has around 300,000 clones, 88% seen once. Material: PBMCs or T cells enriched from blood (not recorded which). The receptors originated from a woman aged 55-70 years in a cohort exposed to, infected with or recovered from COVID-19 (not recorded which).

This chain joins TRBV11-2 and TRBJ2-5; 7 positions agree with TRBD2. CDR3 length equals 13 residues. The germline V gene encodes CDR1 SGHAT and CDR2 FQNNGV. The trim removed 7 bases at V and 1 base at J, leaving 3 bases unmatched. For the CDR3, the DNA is TGTGCCAGCATTCCGGGGGGCCAAGAGACCCAGTACTTC. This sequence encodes CASIPGGQETQYF.

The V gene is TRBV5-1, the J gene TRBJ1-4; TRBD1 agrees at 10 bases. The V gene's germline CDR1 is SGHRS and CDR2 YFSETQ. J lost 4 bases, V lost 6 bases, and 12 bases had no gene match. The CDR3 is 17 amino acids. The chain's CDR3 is CASTRDRGDGFNEKLFF. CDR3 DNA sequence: TGCGCCAGCACCCGGGACAGGGGAGATGGGTTTAATGAAAAACTGTTTTTT.

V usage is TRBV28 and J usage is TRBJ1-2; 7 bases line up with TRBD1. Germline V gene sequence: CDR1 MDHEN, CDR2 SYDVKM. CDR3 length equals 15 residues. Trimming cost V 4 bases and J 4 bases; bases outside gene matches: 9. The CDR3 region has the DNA TGTGCCAGCAGTTCGCCGACAGGGCCCTCCTATGGCTACACCTTC. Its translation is CASSSPTGPSYGYTF.

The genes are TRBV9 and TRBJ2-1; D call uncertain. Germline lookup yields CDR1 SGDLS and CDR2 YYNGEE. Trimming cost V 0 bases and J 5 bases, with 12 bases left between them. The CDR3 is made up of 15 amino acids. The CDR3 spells CASSVAAGYDNEQFF. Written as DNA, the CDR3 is TGTGCCAGCAGCGTAGCGGCCGGGTATGACAATGAGCAGTTCTTC. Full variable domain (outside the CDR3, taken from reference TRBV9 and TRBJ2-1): DSGVTQTPKHLITATGQRVTLRCSPRSGDLSVYWYQQSLDQGLQFLIQYYNGEERAKGNILERFSAQQFPDLHSELNLSSLELGDSALYFCASSVAAGYDNEQFFGPGTRLTVL.

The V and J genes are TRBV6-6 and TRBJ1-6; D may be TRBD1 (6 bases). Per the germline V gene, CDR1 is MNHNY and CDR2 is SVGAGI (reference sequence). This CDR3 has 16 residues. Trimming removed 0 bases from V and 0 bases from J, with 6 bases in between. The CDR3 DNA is TGTGCCAGCAGTTACTCGGGGGCCTCCTATAATTCACCCCTCCACTTT. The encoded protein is CASSYSGASYNSPLHF.

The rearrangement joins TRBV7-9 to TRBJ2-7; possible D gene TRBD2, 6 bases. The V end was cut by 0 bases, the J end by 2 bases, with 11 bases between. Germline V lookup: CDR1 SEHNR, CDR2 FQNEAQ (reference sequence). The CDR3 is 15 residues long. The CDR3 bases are TGTGCCAGCAGCTTAGCGGGAGCTAGCGCCTACGAGCAGTACTTC. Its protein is CASSLAGASAYEQYF.

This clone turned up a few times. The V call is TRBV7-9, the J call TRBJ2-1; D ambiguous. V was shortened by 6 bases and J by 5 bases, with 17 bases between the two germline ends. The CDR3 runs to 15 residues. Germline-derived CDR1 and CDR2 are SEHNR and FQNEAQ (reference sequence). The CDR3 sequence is CASSPLQVLDNEQFF. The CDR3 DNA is TGTGCCAGCAGTCCCCTTCAGGTGTTAGACAATGAGCAGTTCTTC.

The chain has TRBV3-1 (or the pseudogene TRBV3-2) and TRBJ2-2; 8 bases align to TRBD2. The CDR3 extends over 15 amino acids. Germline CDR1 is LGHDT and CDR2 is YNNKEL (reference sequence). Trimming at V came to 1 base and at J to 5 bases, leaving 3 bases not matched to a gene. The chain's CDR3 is CASSQAERETGELFF. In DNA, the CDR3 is TGTGCCAGCAGCCAAGCGGAGCGGGAGACCGGGGAGCTGTTTTTT.

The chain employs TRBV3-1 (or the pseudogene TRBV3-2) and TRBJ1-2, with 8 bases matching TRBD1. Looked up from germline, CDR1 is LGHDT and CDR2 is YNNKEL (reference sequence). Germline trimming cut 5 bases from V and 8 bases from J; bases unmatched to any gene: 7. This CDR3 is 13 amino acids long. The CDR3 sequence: CASSEDRAHGYTF. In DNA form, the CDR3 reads TGTGCCAGCAGCGAGGACAGGGCTCACGGCTACACCTTC.

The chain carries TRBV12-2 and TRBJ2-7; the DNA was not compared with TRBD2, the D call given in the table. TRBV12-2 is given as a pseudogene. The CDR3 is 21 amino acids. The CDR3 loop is CASRLPHPEGLAGEGSYEQYF. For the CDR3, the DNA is TGTGCAAGTCGCTTGCCTCATCCGGAGGGACTAGCGGGAGAGGGCTCCTACGAGCAGTACTTC.

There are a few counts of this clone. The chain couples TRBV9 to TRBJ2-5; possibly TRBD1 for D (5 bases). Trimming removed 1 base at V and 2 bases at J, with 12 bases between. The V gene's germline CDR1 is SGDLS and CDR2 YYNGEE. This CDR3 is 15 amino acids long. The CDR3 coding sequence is TGTGCCAGCAGCGTATATTCCAGGGTACAAGAGACCCAGTACTTC. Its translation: CASSVYSRVQETQYF.

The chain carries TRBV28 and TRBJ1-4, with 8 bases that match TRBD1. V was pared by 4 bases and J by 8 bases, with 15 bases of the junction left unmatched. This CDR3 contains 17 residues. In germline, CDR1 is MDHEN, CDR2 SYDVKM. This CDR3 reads CASSSDRVGPRREKLFF. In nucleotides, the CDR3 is TGTGCCAGCAGTTCGGACAGGGTGGGACCCCGAAGGGAAAAACTGTTTTTT.

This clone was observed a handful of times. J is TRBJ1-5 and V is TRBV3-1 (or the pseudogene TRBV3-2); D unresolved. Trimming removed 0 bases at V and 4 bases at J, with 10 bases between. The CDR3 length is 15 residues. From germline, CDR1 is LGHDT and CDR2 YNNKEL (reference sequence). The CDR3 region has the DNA TGTGCCAGCAGCCAAGATGCTAGTTCTAATCAGCCCCAGCATTTT. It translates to CASSQDASSNQPQHF.

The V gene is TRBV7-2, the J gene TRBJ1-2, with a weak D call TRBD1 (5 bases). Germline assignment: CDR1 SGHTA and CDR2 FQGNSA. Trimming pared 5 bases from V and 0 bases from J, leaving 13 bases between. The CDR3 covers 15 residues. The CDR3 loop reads CASSPPRTPNYGYTF. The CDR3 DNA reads TGTGCCAGCAGCCCCCCCAGGACACCTAACTATGGCTACACCTTC.

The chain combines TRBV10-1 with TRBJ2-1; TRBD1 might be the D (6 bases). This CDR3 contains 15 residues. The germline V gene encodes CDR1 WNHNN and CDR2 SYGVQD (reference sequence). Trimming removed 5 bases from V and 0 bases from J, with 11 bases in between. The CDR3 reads CASSSGVISYNEQFF. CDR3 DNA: TGCGCCAGCAGTTCAGGGGTAATCTCCTACAATGAGCAGTTCTTC.

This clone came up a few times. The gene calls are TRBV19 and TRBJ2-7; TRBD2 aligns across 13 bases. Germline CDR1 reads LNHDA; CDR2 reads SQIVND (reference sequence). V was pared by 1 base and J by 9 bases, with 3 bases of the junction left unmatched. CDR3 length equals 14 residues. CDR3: CASSIGTSGSMQYF. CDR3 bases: TGTGCCAGTAGTATAGGGACTAGCGGGAGTATGCAGTACTTC.

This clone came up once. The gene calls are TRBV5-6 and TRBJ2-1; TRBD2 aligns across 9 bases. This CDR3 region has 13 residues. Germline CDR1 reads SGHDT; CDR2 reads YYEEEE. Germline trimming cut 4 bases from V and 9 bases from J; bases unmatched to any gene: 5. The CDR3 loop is CASSGRLAVEQFF. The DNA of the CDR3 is TGTGCCAGCAGCGGGAGACTAGCGGTTGAGCAGTTCTTC.

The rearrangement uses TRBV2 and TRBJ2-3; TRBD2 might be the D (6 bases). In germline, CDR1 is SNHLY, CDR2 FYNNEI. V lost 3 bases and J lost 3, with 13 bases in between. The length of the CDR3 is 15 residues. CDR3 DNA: TGTGCCAGCAGTGACGGGCGGGGAAAGACAGATACGCAGTATTTT. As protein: CASSDGRGKTDTQYF.

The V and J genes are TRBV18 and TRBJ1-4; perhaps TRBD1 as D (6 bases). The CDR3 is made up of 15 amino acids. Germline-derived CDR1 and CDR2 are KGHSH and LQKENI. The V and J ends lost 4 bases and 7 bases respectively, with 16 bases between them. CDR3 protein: CASSLSQGIGEKLFF. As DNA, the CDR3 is TGTGCCAGCTCACTATCGCAGGGGATTGGTGAAAAACTGTTTTTT.

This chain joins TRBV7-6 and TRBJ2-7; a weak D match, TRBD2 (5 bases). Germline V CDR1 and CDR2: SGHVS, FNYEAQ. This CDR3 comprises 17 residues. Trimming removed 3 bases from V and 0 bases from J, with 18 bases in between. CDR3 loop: CASSFDPLKTTSYEQYF. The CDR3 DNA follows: TGTGCCAGCAGCTTCGACCCCCTAAAGACTACCTCCTACGAGCAGTACTTC.

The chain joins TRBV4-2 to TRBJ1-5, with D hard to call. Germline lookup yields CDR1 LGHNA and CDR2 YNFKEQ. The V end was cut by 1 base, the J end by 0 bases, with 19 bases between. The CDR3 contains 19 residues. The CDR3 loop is CASSQVGRGGDDSNQPQHF. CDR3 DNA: TGTGCCAGCAGCCAAGTAGGACGGGGTGGGGATGATAGCAATCAGCCCCAGCATTTT.

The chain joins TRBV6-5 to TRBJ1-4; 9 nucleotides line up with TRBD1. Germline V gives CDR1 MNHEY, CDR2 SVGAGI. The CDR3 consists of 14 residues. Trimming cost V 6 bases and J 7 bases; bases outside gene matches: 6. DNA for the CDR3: TGTGCCAGCAGAGTACAGGGGGCAGGTGAAAAACTGTTTTTT. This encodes CASRVQGAGEKLFF.